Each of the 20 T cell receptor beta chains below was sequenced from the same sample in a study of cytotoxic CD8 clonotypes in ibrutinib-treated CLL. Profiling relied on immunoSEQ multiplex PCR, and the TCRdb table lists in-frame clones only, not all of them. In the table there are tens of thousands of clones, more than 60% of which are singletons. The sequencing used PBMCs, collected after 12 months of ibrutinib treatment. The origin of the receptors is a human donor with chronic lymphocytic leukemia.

CDR3 protein: CASSHDRGYGYTF. The CDR3 coding sequence is TGTGCCAGCAGCCATGACAGGGGTTACGGCTACACCTTC. This chain uses TRBV5-4 with TRBJ1-2; TRBD1 matches at 8 bases. The germline V gene has CDR1 SGHNT and CDR2 YYREEE (reference sequence). V was clipped by 4 bases and J by 8 bases; unmatched bases: 7. This CDR3 has 13 residues.

Here the CDR3 reads CASSFSQVSRTGQYF. As DNA, the CDR3 is TGTGCCAGCAGCTTTAGTCAGGTCAGCCGTACCGGGCAGTACTTC. This chain links TRBV11-2 with TRBJ2-7; D uncertain. Deletions cut 3 bases from V and 9 bases from J, with 21 bases between. CDR1 SGHAT and CDR2 FQNNGV come from the germline V gene. The CDR3 loop spans 15 amino acids.

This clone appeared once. The CDR3 spells CASSFWGRGDEQYF. The CDR3 DNA sequence: TGTGCCAGCAGCTTCTGGGGTAGAGGGGACGAGCAGTACTTC. The gene calls are TRBV7-9 and TRBJ2-7; D assignment may be TRBD1 or TRBD2 (5 bases each). This CDR3 spans 14 amino acids. Germline loops: CDR1 SEHNR, CDR2 FQNEAQ (reference sequence). Trimming removed 3 bases from V and 5 bases from J, with 14 bases in between.

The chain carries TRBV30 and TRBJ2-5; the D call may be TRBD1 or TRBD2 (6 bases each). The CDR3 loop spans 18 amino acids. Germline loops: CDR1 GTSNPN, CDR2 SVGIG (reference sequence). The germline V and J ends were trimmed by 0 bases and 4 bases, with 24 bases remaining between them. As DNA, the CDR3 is TGTGCCTGGAGTGTAGGGGGGCCGGGCGGCCACGGACGAGAGACCCAGTACTTC. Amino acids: CAWSVGGPGGHGRETQYF.

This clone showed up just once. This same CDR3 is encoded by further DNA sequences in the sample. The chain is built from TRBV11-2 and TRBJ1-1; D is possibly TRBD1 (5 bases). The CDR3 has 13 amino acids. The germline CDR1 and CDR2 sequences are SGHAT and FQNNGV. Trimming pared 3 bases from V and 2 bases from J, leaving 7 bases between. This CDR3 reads CASSFQGNTEAFF. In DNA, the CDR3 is TGTGCCAGCAGCTTTCAGGGTAACACTGAAGCTTTCTTT.

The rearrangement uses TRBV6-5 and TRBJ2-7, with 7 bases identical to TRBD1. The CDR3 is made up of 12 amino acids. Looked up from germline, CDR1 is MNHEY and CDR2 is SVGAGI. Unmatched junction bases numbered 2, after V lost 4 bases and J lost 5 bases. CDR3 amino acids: CASSLGQHEQYF. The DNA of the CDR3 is TGTGCCAGCAGTTTGGGACAGCACGAGCAGTACTTC.

In nucleotides, the CDR3 is TGTGCCAGCAGCTTAGTGGCTAGCGGAAACAATGAGCAGTTCTTC. Translated: CASSLVASGNNEQFF. The chain employs TRBV7-2 and TRBJ2-1, with TRBD2 matching over 7 bases. The CDR3 is 15 residues long. CDR1 and CDR2 (germline): SGHTA, FQGNSA. The ends lost 1 base at V and 5 bases at J; junction bases unmatched: 5.

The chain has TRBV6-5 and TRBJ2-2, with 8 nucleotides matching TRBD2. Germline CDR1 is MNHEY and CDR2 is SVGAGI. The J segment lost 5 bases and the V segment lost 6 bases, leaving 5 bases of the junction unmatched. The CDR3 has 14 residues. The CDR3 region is CASSSGGGTGELFF. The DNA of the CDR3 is TGTGCCAGCAGCTCGGGGGGGGGAACCGGGGAGCTGTTTTTT.

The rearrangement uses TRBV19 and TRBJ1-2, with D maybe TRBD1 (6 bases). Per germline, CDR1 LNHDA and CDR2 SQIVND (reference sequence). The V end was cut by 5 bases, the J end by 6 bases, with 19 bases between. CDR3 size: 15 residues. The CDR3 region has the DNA TGTGCCAGTAGTGTCGACGCAACAGGGTCTAATGGCTACACCTTC. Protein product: CASSVDATGSNGYTF.

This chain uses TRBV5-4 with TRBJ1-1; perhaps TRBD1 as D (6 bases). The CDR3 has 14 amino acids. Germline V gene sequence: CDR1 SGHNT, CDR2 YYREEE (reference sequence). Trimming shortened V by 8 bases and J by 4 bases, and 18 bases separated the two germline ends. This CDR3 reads CASQIQGLSTEAFF. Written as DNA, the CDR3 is TGTGCCAGTCAGATACAGGGCCTGAGCACTGAAGCTTTCTTT.

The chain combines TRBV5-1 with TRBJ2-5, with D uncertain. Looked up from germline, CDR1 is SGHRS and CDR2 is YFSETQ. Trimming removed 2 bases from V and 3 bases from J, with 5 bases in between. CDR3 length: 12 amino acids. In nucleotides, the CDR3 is TGCGCCAGCAGCTTCGAAGAAGAGACCCAGTACTTC. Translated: CASSFEEETQYF. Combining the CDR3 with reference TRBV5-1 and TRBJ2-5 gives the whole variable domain KAGVTQTPRYLIKTRGQQVTLSCSPISGHRSVSWYQQTPGQGLQFLFEYFSETQRNKGNFPGRFSGRQFSNSRSEMNVSTLELGDSALYLCASSFEEETQYFGPGTRLLVL.

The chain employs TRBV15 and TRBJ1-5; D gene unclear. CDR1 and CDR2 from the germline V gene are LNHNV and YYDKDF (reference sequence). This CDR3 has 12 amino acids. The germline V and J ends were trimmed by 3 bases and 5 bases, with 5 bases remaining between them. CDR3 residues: CATSREDQPQHF. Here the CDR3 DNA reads TGTGCCACCAGCAGGGAAGATCAGCCCCAGCATTTT.

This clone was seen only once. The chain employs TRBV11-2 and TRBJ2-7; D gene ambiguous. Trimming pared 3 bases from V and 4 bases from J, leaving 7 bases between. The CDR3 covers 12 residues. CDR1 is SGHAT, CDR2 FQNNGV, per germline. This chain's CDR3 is CASSFLKYEQYF. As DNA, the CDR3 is TGTGCCAGCAGCTTCTTAAAGTACGAGCAGTACTTC. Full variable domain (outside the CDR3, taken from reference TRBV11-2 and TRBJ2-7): EAGVAQSPRYKIIEKRQSVAFWCNPISGHATLYWYQQILGQGPKLLIQFQNNGVVDDSQLPKDRFSAERLKGVDSTLKIQPAKLEDSAVYLCASSFLKYEQYFGPGTRLTVT.

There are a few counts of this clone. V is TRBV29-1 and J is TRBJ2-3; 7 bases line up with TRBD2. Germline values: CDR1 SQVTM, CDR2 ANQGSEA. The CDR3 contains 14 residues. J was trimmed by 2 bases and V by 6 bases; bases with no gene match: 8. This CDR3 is CSVAPGLSTDTQYF. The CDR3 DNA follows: TGCAGCGTCGCCCCGGGACTATCCACAGATACGCAGTATTTT.

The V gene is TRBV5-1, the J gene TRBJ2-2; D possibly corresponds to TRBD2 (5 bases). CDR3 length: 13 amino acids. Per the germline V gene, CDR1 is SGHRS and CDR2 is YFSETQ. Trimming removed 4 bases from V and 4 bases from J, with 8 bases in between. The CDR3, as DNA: TGCGCCAGCAGCCCGAGCGGCACCGGGGAGCTGTTTTTT. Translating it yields CASSPSGTGELFF.

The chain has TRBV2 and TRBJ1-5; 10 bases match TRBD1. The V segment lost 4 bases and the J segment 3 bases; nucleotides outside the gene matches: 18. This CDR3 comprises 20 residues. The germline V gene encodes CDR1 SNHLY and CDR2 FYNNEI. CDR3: CASSVPSGTGDPPLNQPQHF. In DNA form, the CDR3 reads TGTGCCAGCAGTGTCCCTTCCGGGACAGGGGACCCCCCCCTCAATCAGCCCCAGCATTTT.

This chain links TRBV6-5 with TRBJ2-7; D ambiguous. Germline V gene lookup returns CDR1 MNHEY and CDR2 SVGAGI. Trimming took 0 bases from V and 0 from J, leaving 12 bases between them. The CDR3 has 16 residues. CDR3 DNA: TGTGCCAGCAGTTACTCTGGACGCCTGAGCTCCTACGAGCAGTACTTC. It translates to CASSYSGRLSSYEQYF.

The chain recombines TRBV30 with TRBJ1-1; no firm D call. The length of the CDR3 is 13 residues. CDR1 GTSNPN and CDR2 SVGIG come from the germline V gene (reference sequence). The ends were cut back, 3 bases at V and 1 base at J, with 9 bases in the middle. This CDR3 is CAWRSGRNTEAFF. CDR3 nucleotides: TGTGCCTGGAGGTCGGGTAGGAACACTGAAGCTTTCTTT. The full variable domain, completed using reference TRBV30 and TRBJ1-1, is SQTIHQWPATLVQPVGSPLSLECTVEGTSNPNLYWYRQAAGRGLQLLFYSVGIGQISSEVPQNLSASRPQDRQFILSSKKLLLSDSGFYLCAWRSGRNTEAFFGQGTRLTVV.

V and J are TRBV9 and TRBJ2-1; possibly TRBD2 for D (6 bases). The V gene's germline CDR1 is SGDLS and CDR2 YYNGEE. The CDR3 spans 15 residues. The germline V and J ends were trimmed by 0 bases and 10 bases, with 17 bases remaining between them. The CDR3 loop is CASSVADYHLGEQFF. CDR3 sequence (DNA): TGTGCCAGCAGCGTAGCGGACTACCACCTCGGGGAGCAGTTCTTC.

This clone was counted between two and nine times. CDR3 coding DNA: TGTGCCAGTAGTCCAGGAGTCACCTACGAGCAGTACTTC. Its translation is CASSPGVTYEQYF. This sequence joins TRBV19 and TRBJ2-7; D gene ambiguous. In germline, CDR1 is LNHDA, CDR2 SQIVND (reference sequence). This CDR3 is 13 amino acids long. V was cut by 5 bases and J by 2 bases, with 10 bases left in between.